This T cell receptor beta chain was documented in a study of blood T cell repertoires in COVID-19. Across the study: COVID-19 samples collected from the United States, Italy and Spain covered acute and convalescent phases. From T cells, B-cell-depleted T cells, or PBMCs came the material, which was cDNA or gDNA.

Authors' data handling: Reference gene primers were amplified, and this amplification served to estimate nucleated cell counts. Assay: immunoSEQ multiplex PCR; the TCRdb copy retains only in-frame clones and omits some. V, J and clone size reflect that table, while D and trimming were determined from the DNA. This sample yields approximately 60,000 clones, of which 81% are seen a single time; about 16% belongs to the top ten. The germline V gene encodes CDR1 SGHRS and CDR2 YFSETQ. There are 14 residues in the CDR3. J was trimmed by 3 bases and V by 4 bases; bases with no gene match: 3. The rearrangement joins TRBV5-1 to TRBJ2-5; 10 positions match TRBD2. The TCR sequence derives from a man aged 80 or over with acute or convalescent COVID-19. The sample taken for sequencing was peripheral blood. The CDR3 is CASSTSGVEETQYF. CDR3 in DNA: TGCGCCAGCAGCACTAGCGGGGTAGAAGAGACCCAGTACTTC.